Listed below are T cell receptor beta chains from one sample, sequenced in a study of OX40 agonist ivuxolimab in advanced cancers. The data were produced by immunoSEQ multiplex PCR, yet TCRdb's version contains in-frame clones alone and is incomplete. The table has 15,000 to 25,000 clones, roughly 91% seen once. The sequencing here drew on CD4+ or CD8+ T cells sorted from blood, taken in a trial of the OX40 agonist ivuxolimab. The receptors stem from an adult with an advanced solid tumor such as melanoma, head and neck, liver or kidney cancer. Each CDR3 is given with its conserved first and last residue.

V	J	CDR3
TRBV4-3	TRBJ2-7	CASSLVLGQTTSGSVGEQYF
TRBV27	TRBJ2-7	CASMAEAGGWYEQYF
TRBV9	TRBJ2-3	CASSVRLAGEFGTQYF
TRBV28	TRBJ2-1	CASHAYNEQFF
TRBV28	TRBJ1-5	CASSLGTRDHQPQHF
TRBV19	TRBJ2-7	CASSPGTGARHEQYF
TRBV7-3	TRBJ2-1	CASSPGTSGNEQFF
TRBV10-2	TRBJ2-1	CASSESGLTDNEQFF
TRBV9	TRBJ2-7	CASSPGITGIYEQYF
TRBV7-6	TRBJ2-3	CASSLAWGTDTQYF
TRBV2	TRBJ1-2	CASSPLGEGYTF
TRBV6-1	TRBJ2-7	CASSGELSDRFYEQYF
TRBV5-6	TRBJ1-5	CASSNDRGTGFQPQHF
TRBV28	TRBJ2-3	CASIPGLTTDTQYF
TRBV11-2	TRBJ1-2	CASSLGWDDSQLYGYTF
TRBV6-1	TRBJ1-3	CASSEGGLEGNTIYF
TRBV2	TRBJ1-5	CASSDAHSTGGFGQPQHF
TRBV27	TRBJ2-3	CASSFQGVTDTQYF
TRBV7-2	TRBJ2-5	CASSLPGSPHQETQYF
TRBV27	TRBJ2-7	CASGNYEQYF
TRBV7-3	TRBJ1-1	CASSLAFPNTEAFF
TRBV27	TRBJ2-7	CASSPIASPSYEQYF
TRBV4-3	TRBJ2-1	CASSQAVPGLAGGPDEQFF
TRBV6-1	TRBJ1-3	CASSKNSPGNTIYF
TRBV7-8	TRBJ2-7	CASSGQGPLSNEQYF
TRBV6-6	TRBJ2-5	CASSYSGPQETQYF
TRBV4-3	TRBJ1-1	CASSQGPTSLGRRTEAFF
TRBV9	TRBJ1-2	CASSVDRDRPDYGYTF
TRBV7-9	TRBJ2-7	CASSPGQGVSYEQYF
TRBV29-1	TRBJ1-2	CSVDGSNYGYTF
TRBV7-9	TRBJ1-2	CASSALDGLVNGYTF
TRBV21-1	TRBJ2-2	CASSIPANTGELFF
TRBV27	NA	CASSLSWAGGYEQYF
TRBV27	TRBJ2-1	CASSMTSGNEQFF
TRBV7-9	TRBJ2-5	CASSLIPKETQYF
TRBV25-1	TRBJ2-3	CASSEMGLADFTDTQYF
TRBV7-8	TRBJ2-3	CASSLQGKNTQYF
TRBV29-1	TRBJ2-2	CSVEGGAPEVTGELFF
TRBV7-6	TRBJ2-2	CASSLSEGTGELFF
TRBV10-3	TRBJ2-7	CAISLDRAPEQYF